The 27 T cell receptor beta chains below were found in one sample sequenced in a study of blood T cell repertoires in COVID-19. The assay was immunoSEQ multiplex PCR, and TCRdb's table has in-frame clones only and misses some. The table shows more than 250,000 clones, with 86% occurring only once. Material: PBMCs or T cells enriched from blood (not recorded which). The receptors stem from a woman aged 18-29 years who had recovered from COVID-19.

The V and J genes are TRBV19 and TRBJ2-4, with 8 bases lining up with TRBD2. The CDR3 loop spans 16 amino acids. The junction had 7 bases not matched to a gene; V was cut back by 3 bases and J by 3 bases. Germline CDR1 is LNHDA and CDR2 is SQIVND (reference sequence). Here the CDR3 DNA reads TGTGCCAGTAGTATGGGACTAGTTATGGGCAAAAACATTCAGTACTTC. Encoded protein: CASSMGLVMGKNIQYF.

This clone was counted at least ten times. The genes are TRBV11-2 and TRBJ1-3; 7 bases match TRBD1. This CDR3 is 15 amino acids long. With 1 base clipped from V and 8 bases from J, the junction kept 8 bases outside the gene matches. The germline V gene encodes CDR1 SGHAT and CDR2 FQNNGV. CDR3 sequence reads: CASSLALQGVDTIYF. CDR3 sequence (DNA): TGTGCCAGCAGCTTAGCCCTTCAGGGGGTGGACACCATATATTTT.

The chain joins TRBV19 to TRBJ1-4, with D maybe TRBD1 (5 bases). Trimming stripped 4 bases from V and 0 bases from J, with 6 bases between. The CDR3 loop spans 14 amino acids. In germline, CDR1 is LNHDA, CDR2 SQIVND (reference sequence). CDR3 sequence (DNA): TGTGCCAGTAGTACAGGGACAACTAATGAAAAACTGTTTTTT. Amino acids: CASSTGTTNEKLFF.

V is TRBV28 and J is TRBJ2-3, with 7 bases lining up with TRBD1. From germline, CDR1 is MDHEN and CDR2 SYDVKM. V trimming: 4 bases; J trimming: 1 base; junction bases outside the gene matches: 5. The CDR3 extends over 15 amino acids. This chain's CDR3 is CASSSLGQGTDTQYF. DNA of the CDR3: TGTGCCAGCAGTTCCCTTGGACAGGGCACAGATACGCAGTATTTT.

The genes are TRBV19 and TRBJ1-2; 9 bases line up with TRBD1. Germline-derived CDR1 and CDR2 are LNHDA and SQIVND (reference sequence). The CDR3 is 17 residues long. Germline trimming cut 3 bases from V and 8 bases from J; bases unmatched to any gene: 16. CDR3 in amino acids: CASSIDHRQGQGVGYTF. In DNA form, the CDR3 reads TGTGCCAGTAGTATCGATCACCGACAGGGACAGGGTGTCGGCTACACCTTC. Variable domain in full (rest from reference TRBV19 and TRBJ1-2): DGGITQSPKYLFRKEGQNVTLSCEQNLNHDAMYWYRQDPGQGLRLIYYSQIVNDFQKGDIAEGYSVSREKKESFPLTVTSAQKNPTAFYLCASSIDHRQGQGVGYTFGSGTRLTVV.

The CDR3 region is CASSQNVRTANEKLFF. The CDR3 DNA follows: TGTGCCAGCAGCCAGAACGTACGGACAGCTAATGAAAAACTGTTTTTT. The chain carries TRBV3-1 (or the pseudogene TRBV3-2) and TRBJ1-4, with D possibly being TRBD1 (6 bases). Germline V gene data show CDR1 as LGHDT and CDR2 as YNNKEL (reference sequence). V lost 3 bases, J lost 3 bases, and 14 bases lay in between. The CDR3 covers 16 residues.

The V gene is TRBV5-1, the J gene TRBJ2-1; TRBD2 matches 11 bases. V dropped 2 bases and J dropped 3; count of bases not matched to a gene: 4. This CDR3 has 16 amino acids. CDR1 and CDR2 from the germline V gene are SGHRS and YFSETQ. The CDR3 DNA reads TGCGCCAGCAGCTTCCTCCTAGCGGGAGGCTACAATGAGCAGTTCTTC. Encoded protein: CASSFLLAGGYNEQFF. The variable domain in full, completed from reference TRBV5-1 and TRBJ2-1, reads KAGVTQTPRYLIKTRGQQVTLSCSPISGHRSVSWYQQTPGQGLQFLFEYFSETQRNKGNFPGRFSGRQFSNSRSEMNVSTLELGDSALYLCASSFLLAGGYNEQFFGPGTRLTVL.

The V call is TRBV2, the J call TRBJ1-1, with D perhaps TRBD1 (5 bases). With 9 bases removed from V and 5 bases from J, the gap between germline ends came to 16 bases. Germline lookup yields CDR1 SNHLY and CDR2 FYNNEI. The CDR3 loop spans 13 amino acids. This CDR3 reads CARGGGSGTEAFF. The CDR3 bases are TGTGCCAGGGGCGGGGGAAGTGGAACTGAAGCTTTCTTT.

Only one count was recorded for this clone. The J gene is TRBJ2-5, the V gene TRBV28; possibly TRBD2 for D (5 bases). This CDR3 has 15 amino acids. The ends were cut back, 5 bases at V and 1 base at J, with 14 bases in the middle. Looked up from germline, CDR1 is MDHEN and CDR2 is SYDVKM. CDR3 amino acids: CASSTRRHPQETQYF. CDR3 DNA: TGTGCCAGCAGTACCCGGAGGCACCCCCAAGAGACCCAGTACTTC.

This clone was observed a handful of times. The rearrangement joins TRBV2 to TRBJ2-3, with 7 positions matching TRBD2. The V gene end was trimmed by 6 bases and the J gene end by 5 bases; junction bases not matched to a gene: 11. CDR3 length equals 15 residues. The germline V gene encodes CDR1 SNHLY and CDR2 FYNNEI. The CDR3 nucleotides read TGTGCCAGCAGATCCTTGAGGGAGGGAGGAGATACGCAGTATTTT. Protein product: CASRSLREGGDTQYF.

Only one count was recorded for this clone. The chain combines TRBV19 with TRBJ1-1; D might be TRBD1 (6 bases). V was shortened by 6 bases and J by 1 base, with 9 bases between the two germline ends. The CDR3 is made up of 13 amino acids. Germline CDR1 LNHDA, CDR2 SQIVND (reference sequence). CDR3 loop: CASRKQGNTEAFF. CDR3 nucleotides: TGTGCCAGTAGAAAACAGGGGAACACTGAAGCTTTCTTT.

The V and J genes are TRBV5-5 and TRBJ2-2, with TRBD1 matching 7 bases. The V segment lost 7 bases and the J segment 0 bases; nucleotides outside the gene matches: 6. Per germline, CDR1 SGHKS and CDR2 YYEKEE (reference sequence). The CDR3 runs to 15 residues. The CDR3 protein is CASVQGNANTGELFF. The CDR3 bases are TGTGCCAGCGTACAGGGGAACGCGAACACCGGGGAGCTGTTTTTT.

This clone has more than one count but fewer than ten. The chain is built from TRBV5-6 and TRBJ1-2; D uncertain. Trimming shortened V by 0 bases and J by 4 bases, and 10 bases separated the two germline ends. Germline V gene sequence: CDR1 SGHDT, CDR2 YYEEEE. This CDR3 comprises 14 residues. The CDR3 sequence is CASSLEKFSYGYTF. The CDR3 nucleotides read TGTGCCAGCAGCTTGGAGAAGTTTAGCTATGGCTACACCTTC.

The J gene is TRBJ1-3, the V gene TRBV6-5; TRBD1 is a possible D gene (5 bases). This CDR3 is built from 16 residues. The germline V and J ends were trimmed by 3 bases and 0 bases, with 12 bases remaining between them. From germline, CDR1 is MNHEY and CDR2 SVGAGI. DNA of the CDR3: TGTGCCAGCAGTTATAAGGGCAGGGACTCTGGAAACACCATATATTTT. It codes for CASSYKGRDSGNTIYF.

The chain is built from TRBV10-3 and TRBJ1-2; 7 bases line up with TRBD1. The CDR3 has 13 amino acids. V gave up 7 bases and J gave up 2 bases; unmatched junction bases: 4. Germline lookup yields CDR1 ENHRY and CDR2 SYGVKD. CDR3 protein: CAITGGQNYGYTF. The CDR3 DNA sequence: TGTGCCATCACCGGGGGACAGAACTATGGCTACACCTTC.

The chain recombines TRBV7-3 with TRBJ1-1; D not resolved. The CDR3 spans 15 residues. CDR1 and CDR2 from the germline V gene are SGHTA and FQGTGA. Trimming pared 2 bases from V and 0 bases from J, leaving 10 bases between. The CDR3 region has the DNA TGTGCCAGCAGCTTATTGAGAGCTATGAACACTGAAGCTTTCTTT. Translation gives CASSLLRAMNTEAFF.

The rearrangement links TRBV30 to TRBJ1-2; 7 bases fit TRBD1. CDR3 length equals 12 residues. Germline V gives CDR1 GTSNPN, CDR2 SVGIG (reference sequence). The junction had 3 bases not matched to a gene; V was cut back by 4 bases and J by 4 bases. The CDR3 DNA reads as TGTGCCTGGACCAGGGGGTCCTATGGCTACACCTTC. Its translation: CAWTRGSYGYTF. Based on the CDR3 plus reference TRBV30 and TRBJ1-2, the full variable domain is SQTIHQWPATLVQPVGSPLSLECTVEGTSNPNLYWYRQAAGRGLQLLFYSVGIGQISSEVPQNLSASRPQDRQFILSSKKLLLSDSGFYLCAWTRGSYGYTFGSGTRLTVV.

This clone has only a few counts. The V and J genes are TRBV3-1 (or the pseudogene TRBV3-2) and TRBJ1-3, with a tentative D call TRBD1 (5 bases). Trimming stripped 1 base from V and 4 bases from J, with 17 bases between. Germline V lookup: CDR1 LGHDT, CDR2 YNNKEL (reference sequence). The CDR3 totals 17 residues. CDR3 nucleotide sequence: TGTGCCAGCAGCCAAGTCTTGTTGGGACTAGGAGGAAACACCATATATTTT. Its translation is CASSQVLLGLGGNTIYF.

This chain uses TRBV3-1 (or the pseudogene TRBV3-2) with TRBJ2-7; TRBD2 might be the D (6 bases). The ends were cut back, 6 bases at V and 3 bases at J, with 12 bases in the middle. CDR3 length equals 13 residues. The germline CDR1 and CDR2 sequences are LGHDT and YNNKEL (reference sequence). The CDR3 region has the DNA TGTGCCAGCAGTCGGGACTGGAACTACGAGCAGTACTTC. Translation gives CASSRDWNYEQYF.

CDR3 protein: CASSFTGASNQPQHF. CDR3 in DNA: TGTGCCAGCAGCTTTACAGGGGCCAGCAATCAGCCCCAGCATTTT. The chain uses TRBV7-2 and TRBJ1-5, with TRBD1 matching over 7 bases. V shed 3 bases, J shed 1 base, and the junction held 3 bases outside the gene matches. CDR3 size: 15 residues. The germline CDR1 and CDR2 sequences are SGHTA and FQGNSA.

The chain joins TRBV18 to TRBJ1-2; weak D call: TRBD1 (5 bases). CDR1 and CDR2 from the germline V gene are KGHSH and LQKENI. Deletions cut 1 base from V and 6 bases from J, with 9 bases between. CDR3 size: 13 residues. CDR3 nucleotide sequence: TGTGCCAGCTCACCACACCCCAGGGATGGCTACACCTTC. This sequence encodes CASSPHPRDGYTF.

The chain has TRBV18 and TRBJ1-2; 9 positions match TRBD1. Germline CDR1 is KGHSH and CDR2 is LQKENI. The CDR3 is made up of 16 amino acids. V dropped 2 bases and J dropped 2; count of bases not matched to a gene: 6. The chain's CDR3 is CASSPRGTGPNYGYTF. For the CDR3, the DNA is TGTGCCAGCTCACCAAGGGGGACAGGGCCCAACTATGGCTACACCTTC.

The chain uses TRBV13 and TRBJ1-1; TRBD1 is a possible D gene (6 bases). V was clipped by 8 bases and J by 1 base, with 11 bases between them. CDR1 and CDR2 from the germline V gene are PRHDT and FYEKMQ (reference sequence). CDR3 size: 13 residues. CDR3 protein: CASGGQQNTEAFF. DNA for the CDR3: TGTGCCAGCGGCGGACAGCAGAACACTGAAGCTTTCTTT.

V is TRBV9 and J is TRBJ1-2; TRBD1 might be the D (6 bases). The CDR3 length is 13 residues. The germline V gene has CDR1 SGDLS and CDR2 YYNGEE. V shed 8 bases and J shed 9 bases, with 20 bases lying between them. The CDR3 protein is CASATRGQGRYTF. CDR3 nucleotides: TGTGCCAGTGCCACTCGCGGGCAGGGGCGCTACACCTTC.

The rearrangement uses TRBV5-1 and TRBJ1-1, with unresolved D. Trimming stripped 3 bases from V and 1 base from J, with 13 bases between. The germline gives CDR1 SGHRS, CDR2 YFSETQ. The CDR3 sequence is 15 residues long. The CDR3 reads CASSYLQITNTEAFF. For the CDR3, the DNA is TGCGCCAGCAGCTACCTGCAGATAACGAACACTGAAGCTTTCTTT.

The chain recombines TRBV12-3 or TRBV12-4 with TRBJ1-1; D might be TRBD1 (5 bases). The CDR3 length is 11 residues. V was pared by 10 bases and J by 11 bases, with 17 bases between. The CDR3 coding sequence is TGTGCCATCTCCGCAACAGGTGCGGCTTTCTTT. Amino acid sequence: CAISATGAAFF.

Only a few counts were recorded for this clone. The V and J genes are TRBV11-2 and TRBJ1-1, with unresolved D. The CDR3 spans 13 residues. The germline CDR1 and CDR2 sequences are SGHAT and FQNNGV. Trimming left V 1 base short and J 6 bases short, with 9 bases between. CDR3 DNA sequence: TGTGCCAGCAGCTTAGTGACCAGCGCTGAAGCTTTCTTT. Protein sequence: CASSLVTSAEAFF.